The clone carrying this T cell receptor beta chain was picked up a small number of times. Its antigen is not identified. The sample belongs to a study of cytomegalovirus exposure and HLA in healthy donors. At the level of the study: An earlier analysis found 120 million or so unique TCR beta sequences from about 179 million T cells. Of all 400 or so donors who were genotyped, around 79% belonged to the Caucasian-associated ancestry cluster.

The study, taken as a whole, reports: An ancestry cluster, one associated with Asian ancestry, reportedly showed fewer N-insertions than the approximately 670-donor mean in a later analysis. Associated with cytomegalovirus, according to the listing, were approximately 160 TCR beta chains.

Germline V gives CDR1 LGHNA, CDR2 YSLEER. The V gene end was trimmed by 0 bases and the J gene end by 0 bases; junction bases not matched to a gene: 10. The CDR3 has 19 amino acids. Use of 60 Vbeta and 13 Jbeta primers characterized the PCR. The protocol was immunoSEQ multiplex PCR, while the TCRdb copy is restricted to in-frame clones and leaves out a portion. The sample holds approximately 190,000 clones, around 83% seen once. This receptor was obtained from a middle-aged man in good health and CMV-seropositive. The specimen was PBMCs. The rearrangement joins TRBV4-3 to TRBJ2-1, with 8 nucleotides matching TRBD2. The CDR3 loop reads CASSQELTGGLSSYNEQFF. As DNA, the CDR3 is TGCGCCAGCAGCCAAGAGTTGACGGGAGGGTTGAGCTCCTACAATGAGCAGTTCTTC.